This T cell receptor beta chain was sequenced during a study of blood T cell repertoires in COVID-19. As for the study in general: Donors in the United States, Italy and Spain gave samples during acute or convalescent COVID-19. The analysed material was cDNA or gDNA that came from T cells, B-cell-depleted T cells, or PBMCs.

The method was immunoSEQ multiplex PCR; TCRdb's version includes in-frame clones alone and lacks a portion of them. The sample contains 300,000 to 400,000 clones, approximately 86% of which appear only once. In germline, CDR1 is SGHKS, CDR2 YYEKEE (reference sequence). CDR3 length equals 15 residues. V lost 0 bases and J 5 bases, leaving 14 bases between the germline ends. Sequencing input: peripheral blood. The TCR originated in a human donor in a cohort sampled during active COVID-19. The chain uses TRBV5-5 and TRBJ1-2; D not certain. This CDR3 reads CASSLERAVQYGYTF. The CDR3 nucleotides are TGTGCCAGCAGCTTGGAGAGGGCAGTACAGTATGGCTACACCTTC.